The source of this T cell receptor beta chain is a study of beta chain features in type 1 diabetes. Regarding the study as a whole: Type 1 diabetes patients had TCRB CDR3s that were shorter (moderately but significantly so) in all four CD4+ subsets.

The germline CDR1 and CDR2 sequences are SGHRS and YFSETQ. The V and J ends lost 0 bases and 0 bases respectively, with 21 bases between them. The CDR3 has 19 residues. The sequenced template was cDNA made from the entire isolated RNA. Only in-frame clones appear in the TCRdb table, and some are missing; sequencing was by immunoSEQ multiplex PCR. Counted here are roughly 290,000 clones, 14% to 15% occurring once; the ten biggest clones make up roughly 0.015%. This clone was counted between two and nine times. Antigen specificity is unknown. This chain joins TRBV5-1 and TRBJ1-1; D not certain. What was sequenced was naive CD4+ T cells from blood. The TCR comes from a man younger than 35 with type 1 diabetes. CDR3 bases: TGCGCCAGCAGCTTGGAGAGCCTAGTAGGCCCTCTCCTGAACACTGAAGCTTTCTTT. Translating gives CASSLESLVGPLLNTEAFF.